The source of this TCR beta chain is a study of blood T cells in healthy people across ages. Study background: Capture by template switching was about one barcoded beta molecule per two T cells. Study observations and caveats: Diversity figures based on one million T cells were deemed too low. Higher diversity, along with more naive CD4+ cells, distinguished long-lived donors from aged donors.

Trimming stripped 5 bases from V and 1 base from J, with 9 bases between. Germline assignment: CDR1 MNHEY and CDR2 SMNVEV (reference sequence). The CDR3 totals 15 residues. The second PCR ran about 6 to 11 cycles with a sample-barcoded 5' primer and J-beta primers. The study obtained at least 2.5 million CDR3-containing paired-end reads from every sample. TCRdb re-derived calls from the 5' RACE reads in MiXCR, one entry per CDR3 protein. The data contain about 1.6 million distinct CDR3 sequences, almost 35% of them seen just once; the ten biggest clones take up over 9%. On this clonotype: Its matching antigen is unknown.

V and J are TRBV27 and TRBJ2-6, with D uncertain. The origin of this receptor is a young woman in good health. Specimen: blood. The CDR3 loop is CASSPKSSGANVLTF. In DNA, the CDR3 is TGTGCCAGCAGTCCGAAAAGTTCTGGGGCCAACGTCCTGACTTTC.